This record concerns one T cell receptor (beta chain) sequence. The method was immunoSEQ multiplex PCR; TCRdb's version includes in-frame clones alone and lacks a portion of them. This repertoire shows about 230,000 clones, approximately 80% found once; its top ten account for roughly 1.4%. The data were taken from a study of blood T cell repertoires in COVID-19. Whole-study context: Sites across the United States, Italy and Spain contributed samples from acute and convalescent COVID-19.

J gave up 6 bases and V 2 bases, and 8 bases lay outside the gene matches. CDR1 and CDR2 from the germline V gene are SNHLY and FYNNEI. The CDR3 spans 15 residues. The receptor was derived from a woman between 40 and 55 years old who had recovered from COVID-19. The sample taken for sequencing was peripheral blood. This chain joins TRBV2 and TRBJ2-7, with 9 bases fitting TRBD1. The CDR3 loop reads CASSERGTGTGEQYF. CDR3 in DNA: TGTGCCAGCAGTGAACGTGGGACAGGGACTGGCGAGCAGTACTTC.